The rows below give T cell receptor beta chains drawn from one sample of a study of control samples from healthy donors and cancer patients. The repertoire was sequenced with immunoSEQ multiplex PCR; TCRdb's copy has only in-frame clones and lacks some. The sample holds 120,000 to 150,000 clones, approximately 91% seen once. The sequenced sample consisted of blood. The receptors were sampled from a man younger than 45 in good health. CDR3s include the opening cysteine and the closing phenylalanine or tryptophan. Fields, in order: V gene, D gene, J gene, clone size, CDR3 protein, CDR3 DNA. A D gene is named only where the DNA matches it firmly. Some rows have no size entry. The others give once, few or many, or a class for an expanded clone.

TRBV29-1	TRBD1	TRBJ2-1	once	CSVEDRPNEQFF	TGCAGCGTTGAGGACAGGCCCAATGAGCAGTTCTTC
TRBV2	-	TRBJ2-3	-	CAPKSARGTDTQYF	TGTGCCCCCAAGTCCGCGCGAGGCACAGATACGCAGTATTTT
TRBV28	-	TRBJ2-7	-	CASSLRETASYEQYF	TGTGCCAGCAGTTTAAGGGAGACAGCATCCTACGAGCAGTACTTC
TRBV28	-	TRBJ1-2	-	CASSLASSYGYTF	TGTGCCAGCAGTTTAGCGTCGTCCTATGGCTACACCTTC
TRBV27	TRBD1	TRBJ1-1	once	CASSSFLRDSEAFF	TGTGCCAGCAGTTCCTTCCTCCGGGACAGTGAAGCTTTCTTT
TRBV6-4	TRBD2	TRBJ2-1	-	CASSDSGGPHEQFF	TGTGCCAGCAGTGACAGCGGGGGCCCCCATGAGCAGTTCTTC
TRBV19	-	TRBJ1-2	-	CASRPSNYGYTF	TGTGCCAGTAGGCCAAGTAACTATGGCTACACCTTC
TRBV28	-	TRBJ1-5	-	CASSPAGPQHF	TGTGCCAGCAGCCCGGCTGGGCCCCAGCATTTT
TRBV19	-	TRBJ1-2	few	CASTRHITNYGYTF	TGTGCCAGTACCCGCCATATCACTAACTATGGCTACACCTTC
TRBV19	TRBD1	TRBJ2-1	-	CASSFGTGVTEQFF	TGTGCCAGTAGTTTCGGGACAGGGGTAACTGAGCAGTTCTTC
TRBV19	TRBD1	TRBJ2-7	-	CASSRAQGTDLYEQYF	TGTGCCAGTAGTAGGGCCCAAGGGACAGACCTATACGAGCAGTACTTC
TRBV9	TRBD2	TRBJ2-7	-	CASSSAGGLDEQYF	TGTGCCAGCAGCTCAGCGGGGGGGCTAGACGAGCAGTACTTC
TRBV11-2	-	TRBJ1-4	-	CASSLDSINEKLFF	TGTGCCAGCAGCTTAGACAGTATTAATGAAAAACTGTTTTTT
TRBV24-1	-	TRBJ1-5	-	CATSPRASNQPQHF	TGTGCCACCAGTCCCAGGGCTAGCAATCAGCCCCAGCATTTT
TRBV7-9	-	TRBJ1-2	-	CASSPLGWRVANYGYTF	TGTGCCAGCAGCCCACTGGGGTGGAGAGTAGCTAACTATGGCTACACCTTC
TRBV11-2	TRBD2	TRBJ2-1	-	CASSSNGLAGGFGDEQFF	TGTGCCAGCAGCTCGAACGGACTAGCGGGGGGGTTTGGTGATGAGCAGTTCTTC
TRBV14	-	TRBJ2-1	once	CASSQDPLLGEQFF	TGTGCCAGCAGCCAAGACCCCCTCCTAGGTGAGCAGTTCTTC
TRBV5-1	-	TRBJ2-1	-	CASSLGQDYNEQFF	TGCGCCAGCAGCTTGGGACAGGACTACAATGAGCAGTTCTTC
TRBV27	-	TRBJ1-2	-	CASREGSYGYTF	TGTGCCAGCAGGGAGGGATCCTATGGCTACACCTTC
TRBV5-4	-	TRBJ1-1	-	CASSLNTEAFF	TGTGCCAGCAGCTTGAACACTGAAGCTTTCTTT
TRBV14	TRBD2	TRBJ2-3	-	CASSQGSSGGDTQYF	TGTGCCAGCAGCCAAGGGTCTAGCGGGGGAGATACGCAGTATTTT
TRBV19	-	TRBJ2-7	-	CASSSRGLAYEQYF	TGTGCCAGTAGTTCCAGAGGGCTAGCCTACGAGCAGTACTTC
TRBV7-9	-	TRBJ1-2	-	CASSGNDRDFNYGYTF	TGTGCCAGCAGCGGAAACGACAGAGACTTTAACTATGGCTACACCTTC
TRBV3-1/TRBV3-2	TRBD1	TRBJ1-2	-	CASSLLGTGNYGYTF	TGTGCCAGCAGCCTCCTAGGGACAGGGAACTATGGCTACACCTTC
TRBV6-6	-	TRBJ1-5	-	CASSSNSPTPQHF	TGTGCCAGCAGCTCTAACAGTCCCACGCCCCAGCATTTT
TRBV27	TRBD2	TRBJ2-7	-	CASSGGLAGYSYEQYF	TGTGCCAGCAGTGGGGGACTAGCGGGCTACTCCTACGAGCAGTACTTC
TRBV7-9	-	TRBJ1-6	few	CASSSQGYNSPLHF	TGTGCCAGCAGCTCGCAGGGCTATAATTCACCCCTCCACTTT
TRBV5-1	-	TRBJ2-7	few	CASSLAGQAGNSYEQYF	TGCGCCAGCAGCTTGGCCGGGCAAGCGGGCAACTCCTACGAGCAGTACTTC
TRBV19	-	TRBJ1-3	-	CASKRQPSGNTIYF	TGTGCCAGTAAGCGGCAGCCCTCTGGAAACACCATATATTTT
TRBV14	-	TRBJ2-7	-	CASSWGTPYEQYF	TGTGCCAGCAGCTGGGGGACACCCTACGAGCAGTACTTC
TRBV29-1	-	TRBJ1-4	-	CGVGSLDYSTNEKLFF	TGCGGCGTTGGGTCCCTAGATTACTCAACTAATGAAAAACTGTTTTTT
TRBV30	-	TRBJ1-1	-	CAWTQTANTEAFF	TGTGCCTGGACCCAGACAGCGAACACTGAAGCTTTCTTT
TRBV27	-	TRBJ2-1	once	CASSYYNEQFF	TGTGCCAGCAGTTACTACAATGAGCAGTTCTTC
TRBV14	TRBD2	TRBJ2-3	-	CASSHLLGTSGGTDTQYF	TGTGCCAGCAGCCACCTCCTAGGGACTAGCGGGGGCACAGATACGCAGTATTTT
TRBV7-7	-	TRBJ2-2	-	CASSQNLGTGELFF	TGTGCCAGCAGCCAAAATTTAGGCACCGGGGAGCTGTTTTTT
TRBV15	-	TRBJ2-7	once	CATSLYRGGRSYEQYF	TGTGCCACCAGCCTATACAGGGGGGGCCGCTCCTACGAGCAGTACTTC
TRBV7-9	TRBD1	TRBJ1-2	-	CASSWTGGSGYTF	TGTGCCAGCAGCTGGACAGGGGGCAGCGGCTACACCTTC
TRBV15	-	TRBJ2-3	-	CATSIRVYTDTQYF	TGTGCCACCAGCATCAGGGTATACACAGATACGCAGTATTTT
TRBV5-6	-	TRBJ1-2	-	CASSLGGRLGYTF	TGTGCCAGCAGCTTGGGGGGGCGCCTTGGCTACACCTTC
TRBV7-3	-	TRBJ2-1	-	CASSLKAGHYNEQFF	TGTGCCAGCAGCTTAAAGGCGGGGCACTACAATGAGCAGTTCTTC
TRBV6-5	-	TRBJ1-4	-	CASSFERTNEKLFF	TGTGCCAGCAGTTTTGAGCGGACTAATGAAAAACTGTTTTTT
TRBV15	TRBD1	TRBJ1-2	once	CATSRGPWDRQNYGYTF	TGTGCCACCAGCAGAGGGCCCTGGGACAGGCAAAACTATGGCTACACCTTC
TRBV7-6	TRBD2	TRBJ2-1	-	CASSSTSGGTTYNEQFF	TGTGCCAGCAGCTCAACTAGCGGGGGGACTACCTACAATGAGCAGTTCTTC
TRBV6-1	-	TRBJ1-6	-	CASSEMANYNSPLHF	TGTGCCAGCAGTGAAATGGCAAATTATAATTCACCCCTCCACTTT
TRBV11-2	-	TRBJ2-1	-	CASSPQYNEQFF	TGTGCCAGCAGTCCTCAATACAATGAGCAGTTCTTC
TRBV19	-	TRBJ2-7	-	CASSIDDSGWTRQYF	TGTGCCAGTAGTATAGATGACAGCGGGTGGACGAGGCAGTACTTC
TRBV28	-	TRBJ1-1	-	CASSPRTAEAFF	TGTGCCAGCAGCCCTCGGACGGCTGAAGCTTTCTTT
TRBV19	TRBD2	TRBJ2-1	-	CASRALAGGLYNEQFF	TGTGCCAGTAGAGCCCTCGCGGGGGGGCTTTACAATGAGCAGTTCTTC
TRBV5-6	TRBD2	TRBJ2-1	-	CASSLSSGGAEQFF	TGTGCCAGCAGCTTGTCTAGCGGGGGGGCCGAGCAGTTCTTC
TRBV3-1/TRBV3-2	TRBD2	TRBJ2-1	once	CAARGGLAGAHEQFF	TGTGCCGCAAGAGGGGGACTAGCGGGGGCTCATGAGCAGTTCTTC
TRBV30	TRBD1	TRBJ1-2	-	CAWSWVGQGINGYTF	TGTGCCTGGAGTTGGGTGGGACAGGGTATCAATGGCTACACCTTC